These 5 T cell receptor beta chains originate from one sample sequenced in a study of naive and memory T cell subsets. Ligated cDNA underwent four rounds of PCR with nested alpha and beta constant region primers and SP2. TCRdb re-derived calls from the UMI-ligation and nested PCR reads in MiXCR, one entry per CDR3 protein. The sample holds more than 13,000 distinct CDR3 sequences, more than 4% seen once. Treatment denoted: skin biopsy from PPD injection site in Mantoux-positive individual. A UMI-containing oligonucleotide was joined by 3' ligation to the TCR cDNA template. The material was skin, obtained from a tuberculin skin test site. All receptors come from an adult in good health.

This clonotype is deemed medium-sized (0.01 to 0.1%). The chain uses TRBV10-3 and TRBJ2-5; D remains unclear. Germline V gene data show CDR1 as ENHRY and CDR2 as SYGVKD. Trimming took 11 bases from V and 3 from J, leaving 10 bases between them. CDR3 length: 11 residues. The CDR3 is CAAGTEETQYF. In nucleotides, the CDR3 is TGTGCCGCAGGTACAGAAGAGACCCAGTACTTC.

This clonotype was counted between two and nine times. The gene calls are TRBV12-3 or TRBV12-4 and TRBJ1-2; a weak D match, TRBD1 (5 bases). The CDR3 sequence is 14 residues long. Trimming took off 6 bases at V and 2 bases at J, with 13 bases between the two ends. This CDR3 reads CASSRATLNYGYTF. The CDR3 bases are TGTGCCAGCAGCAGGGCCACCCTCAACTATGGCTACACCTTC.

By share, this clonotype ranks as medium-sized (0.01 to 0.1%). This chain joins TRBV7-2 and TRBJ2-7; maybe TRBD2 (6 bases). This CDR3 has 15 residues. Germline V gene data show CDR1 as SGHTA and CDR2 as FQGNSA. V dropped 0 bases and J dropped 2 bases, with 11 bases sitting between them. The CDR3 nucleotides are TGTGCCAGCAGCTTAGCGAAGGGAGGAACCTACGAGCAGTACTTC. This gives the protein CASSLAKGGTYEQYF.

This clonotype was recorded many times. The rearrangement joins TRBV2 to TRBJ2-5, with 10 nucleotides matching TRBD2. CDR3 length: 16 residues. Losses at the gene ends were 5 bases for V and 7 bases for J; bases not matched to a gene: 13. Germline-derived CDR1 and CDR2 are SNHLY and FYNNEI. CDR3 loop: CASSSKTSGLSVTQYF. The DNA for the CDR3 is TGTGCCAGCAGTTCCAAGACTAGCGGGCTATCGGTGACCCAGTACTTC.

This clonotype was recorded many times. The rearrangement joins TRBV5-4 to TRBJ2-7; no definite D call. This CDR3 region has 11 residues. The germline V gene has CDR1 SGHNT and CDR2 YYREEE (reference sequence). V lost 4 bases, J lost 3 bases, and 5 bases lay in between. The CDR3 sequence: CASSTHYEQYF. The CDR3 nucleotides read TGTGCCAGCAGCACACACTACGAGCAGTACTTC.